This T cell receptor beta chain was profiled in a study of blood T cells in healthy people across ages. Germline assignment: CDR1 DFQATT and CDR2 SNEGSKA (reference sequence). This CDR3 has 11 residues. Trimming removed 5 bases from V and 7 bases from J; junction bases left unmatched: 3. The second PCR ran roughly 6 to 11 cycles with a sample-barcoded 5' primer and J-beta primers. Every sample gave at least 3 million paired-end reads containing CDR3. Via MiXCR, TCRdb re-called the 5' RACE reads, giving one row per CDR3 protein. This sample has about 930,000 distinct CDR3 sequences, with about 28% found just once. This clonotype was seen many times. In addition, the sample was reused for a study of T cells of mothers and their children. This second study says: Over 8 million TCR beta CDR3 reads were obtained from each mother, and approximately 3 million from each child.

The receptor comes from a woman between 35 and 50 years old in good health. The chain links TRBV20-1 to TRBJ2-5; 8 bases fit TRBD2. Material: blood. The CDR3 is CSAVAGRTQYF. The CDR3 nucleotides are TGCAGTGCTGTAGCGGGGCGGACCCAGTACTTC.